These 18 T cell receptor beta chains share one sample of origin, sequenced in a study of blood T cell dynamics during melanoma immunotherapy. TCRdb's table, derived via immunoSEQ multiplex PCR, lists solely in-frame clones and lacks some. The table has roughly 15,000 clones, 85% to 90% seen once. Time point defined: pre-treatment baseline. The sample here was blood, taken from a patient treated with checkpoint blockade. These receptors were taken from a human donor with melanoma.

The V and J genes are TRBV4-3 and TRBJ2-3; D call uncertain. The CDR3 has 13 amino acids. Germline V gene lookup returns CDR1 LGHNA and CDR2 YSLEER. Trimming took off 3 bases at V and 4 bases at J, with 8 bases between the two ends. The CDR3 is CASSQALADTQYF. CDR3 nucleotide sequence: TGCGCCAGCAGCCAGGCCTTAGCAGATACGCAGTATTTT.

This chain links TRBV4-3 with TRBJ1-4; no reliable D call. In germline, CDR1 is LGHNA, CDR2 YSLEER. V lost 0 bases to trimming and J lost 7 bases, with 15 bases between them. The CDR3 spans 16 residues. The CDR3 sequence: CASSQDTGQLGEKLFF. CDR3 coding DNA: TGCGCCAGCAGCCAAGATACCGGGCAACTGGGTGAAAAACTGTTTTTT.

This clone was picked up one time. The chain joins TRBV6-5 to TRBJ2-1, with 7 bases matching TRBD2. The CDR3 runs to 16 residues. Germline trimming cut 4 bases from V and 9 bases from J; bases unmatched to any gene: 15. Germline CDR1 MNHEY, CDR2 SVGAGI. CDR3 residues: CASSLSAGRLSGEQFF. CDR3 DNA: TGTGCCAGCAGTTTGTCAGCGGGGAGGTTGAGTGGTGAGCAGTTCTTC.

The sample holds one count of this clone. V gene TRBV19 combines with J gene TRBJ1-5, with 11 bases identical to TRBD1. CDR3 length: 14 residues. CDR1 and CDR2 (germline): LNHDA, SQIVND (reference sequence). J gave up 10 bases and V 4 bases, and 6 bases lay outside the gene matches. The CDR3 DNA follows: TGTGCCAGTAGTAGGGGGACAGGGGGAGTCCCCCAGCATTTT. It yields the protein CASSRGTGGVPQHF. Full variable domain (rest looked up from reference TRBV19 and TRBJ1-5): DGGITQSPKYLFRKEGQNVTLSCEQNLNHDAMYWYRQDPGQGLRLIYYSQIVNDFQKGDIAEGYSVSREKKESFPLTVTSAQKNPTAFYLCASSRGTGGVPQHFGDGTRLSIL.

The genes are TRBV19 and TRBJ2-3, with D possibly being TRBD1 (5 bases). V was cut by 1 base and J by 4 bases, with 9 bases left in between. The length of the CDR3 is 14 residues. Germline V gene data show CDR1 as LNHDA and CDR2 as SQIVND (reference sequence). CDR3 loop: CASSIGQYSDTQYF. In DNA form, the CDR3 reads TGTGCCAGTAGTATAGGACAGTATTCAGATACGCAGTATTTT.

The chain is built from TRBV5-1 and TRBJ2-2; D unresolved. Trimming cost V 7 bases and J 3 bases, with 4 bases left between them. CDR3 length: 11 amino acids. Germline assignment: CDR1 SGHRS and CDR2 YFSETQ. The CDR3: CASGDTGELFF. The DNA of the CDR3 is TGCGCCAGCGGGGACACCGGGGAGCTGTTTTTT.

The DNA for the CDR3 is TGCAGTGCCGACTATAGCGCACGCCAGTACTTC. This encodes CSADYSARQYF. The V gene is TRBV20-1, the J gene TRBJ2-5; D is perhaps TRBD2 (5 bases). V lost 6 bases to trimming and J lost 10 bases, with 15 bases between them. The germline gives CDR1 DFQATT, CDR2 SNEGSKA (reference sequence). The CDR3 has 11 residues.

This clone occurred once. The chain uses TRBV4-3 and TRBJ2-5, with TRBD2 matching over 7 bases. CDR1 is LGHNA and CDR2 is YSLEER in the germline V gene. The CDR3 has 17 residues. V lost 1 base and J lost 1; bases outside the gene matches: 9. DNA for the CDR3: TGCGCCAGCAGCCAAGTGATAGGGAGGGGTGGCCAAGAGACCCAGTACTTC. Translated: CASSQVIGRGGQETQYF.

As for this clone: The junction departs from the called germline gene at one end, perhaps through a read error. The chain couples TRBV6-1 to TRBJ1-1; TRBD1 aligns across 7 bases. CDR3 size: 14 residues. Germline V gene lookup returns CDR1 MNHNS and CDR2 SASEGT. Written as DNA, the CDR3 is TGTGCCGGCAGGTGGCAGGGGGTGAACACTGAAGCTTTCTTT. Residues: CAGRWQGVNTEAFF.

This chain joins TRBV25-1 and TRBJ1-1; D is possibly TRBD1 (6 bases). This CDR3 comprises 15 residues. Per the germline V gene, CDR1 is MGHDK and CDR2 is SYGVNS. The germline V and J ends were trimmed by 1 base and 5 bases, with 14 bases remaining between them. CDR3 nucleotide sequence: TGTGCCAGCAGTGAATCCACAGGGTGGGGGACTGAAGCTTTCTTT. Translated: CASSESTGWGTEAFF.

The chain is built from TRBV10-3 and TRBJ1-1; a possible D gene is TRBD1 (5 bases). V was trimmed by 0 bases and J by 2 bases, leaving 13 bases between them. CDR3 size: 16 residues. The germline V gene encodes CDR1 ENHRY and CDR2 SYGVKD. The CDR3 reads CAISESRAGPNTEAFF. The CDR3 DNA reads as TGTGCCATCAGTGAGTCTAGGGCAGGGCCTAACACTGAAGCTTTCTTT.

This rearrangement joins TRBV14 to TRBJ1-1; perhaps TRBD1 as D (6 bases). Per the germline V gene, CDR1 is SGHDN and CDR2 is FVKESK. Trimming shortened V by 2 bases and J by 4 bases, and 11 bases separated the two germline ends. The CDR3 contains 14 residues. The CDR3 DNA sequence: TGTGCCAGCAGCCAATTAGGGGGGGGCACTGAAGCTTTCTTT. This sequence encodes CASSQLGGGTEAFF.

This clone was observed a handful of times. One end of the junction varies from germline; a read error may be responsible. The chain recombines TRBV29-1 with TRBJ1-1, with 7 bases aligning to TRBD1. This CDR3 contains 14 residues. From germline, CDR1 is SQVTM and CDR2 ANQGSEA. The CDR3 loop reads CSVAYTGVKTEAFF. The DNA of the CDR3 is TGCAGCGTGGCTTATACAGGGGTGAAAACTGAAGCTTTCTTT.

This sequence joins TRBV29-1 and TRBJ1-1, with a tentative D call TRBD1 (5 bases). CDR1 SQVTM and CDR2 ANQGSEA come from the germline V gene. V lost 4 bases and J 3 bases, leaving 6 bases between the germline ends. The CDR3 spans 11 residues. The CDR3 nucleotides read TGCAGCGTTGCGGGGGACACTGAAGCTTTCTTT. This sequence encodes CSVAGDTEAFF.

This chain connects TRBV9 to TRBJ2-3, with 12 bases that match TRBD2. After removal of 0 bases from V and 2 bases from J, the junction contained 4 bases not matched to a gene. This CDR3 is 17 amino acids long. Per the germline V gene, CDR1 is SGDLS and CDR2 is YYNGEE. The CDR3 DNA sequence: TGTGCCAGCAGCGTAGGGACTAGCGGGGTCTACACAGATACGCAGTATTTT. It encodes CASSVGTSGVYTDTQYF.

This chain links TRBV7-8 with TRBJ1-1; D is ambiguous. V lost 5 bases and J lost 2, with 12 bases in between. The CDR3 extends over 14 amino acids. CDR1 is SGHVS, CDR2 FQNEAQ, per germline. For the CDR3, the DNA is TGTGCCAGCAGCCCTTCGACGGTTAACACTGAAGCTTTCTTT. Protein product: CASSPSTVNTEAFF.

The chain recombines TRBV6-1 with TRBJ2-2; no clear D. CDR1 is MNHNS, CDR2 SASEGT, per germline. This CDR3 has 15 residues. V lost 6 bases and J lost 3, with 14 bases in between. The CDR3 coding sequence is TGTGCCAGCAGGCATGCGAGACTTTACACCGGGGAGCTGTTTTTT. It codes for CASRHARLYTGELFF.

The gene calls are TRBV27 and TRBJ1-1, with 10 bases identical to TRBD1. The V and J ends lost 6 bases and 2 bases, in that order; junction bases with no gene match: 6. Germline V gene lookup returns CDR1 MNHEY and CDR2 SMNVEV (reference sequence). The CDR3 length is 15 residues. The CDR3 protein is CASRRGTGDNTEAFF. CDR3 coding DNA: TGTGCCAGCAGGAGAGGGACAGGGGATAACACTGAAGCTTTCTTT.